This T cell receptor (beta chain) derives from a study of long-term antiretroviral therapy in people with HIV. Study-wide results and caveats: Whichever time point was examined, clones expanded before ART dominated the repertoire.

V lost 1 base, J lost 5 bases, and 11 bases lay in between. The germline CDR1 and CDR2 sequences are SGHVS and FNYEAQ. The CDR3 consists of 14 residues. With respect to this clone: Its antigen is still unknown.

Inclusion required at least two post-ART and at least one pre-ART PBMC samples. A v3.0 immunoSEQ assay was performed at survey level. Sequencing of each sample targeted about 35,000-50,000 T-cell genomes. TCRdb keeps only in-frame clones here, not all; method: immunoSEQ multiplex PCR. Of approximately 36,000 clones detected, more than 65% appear once; the ten largest clones hold about 6%. The genes are TRBV7-6 and TRBJ2-5; tentative D call: TRBD2 (5 bases). This TCR came from a man younger than 30 with HIV. Sample: unsorted PBMCs, taken 0.6 years after starting antiretroviral therapy. The chain's CDR3 is CASSLGVGEETQYF. In DNA form, the CDR3 reads TGTGCCAGCAGCTTAGGGGTCGGGGAGGAGACCCAGTACTTC.